The following is a T cell receptor beta chain sequence with its context. Its specificity is unknown. The sample originates from a study of T cells after yellow fever vaccination. CDR3 length equals 12 residues. V was trimmed by 6 bases and J by 9 bases, leaving 12 bases between them. The study's findings and limits: FACS-sorted repertoires might harbor abundant contaminating clonotypes from the bulk population.

A universal primer site and UMIs were added as TCR cDNA was made by 5'RACE template switching. TCRdb itself ran the 5' RACE reads through MiXCR, one entry per CDR3 protein. The repertoire holds roughly 260,000 distinct CDR3 sequences, approximately 12% seen once, with about 0.54% in the top ten. The sample consisted of CD4+ T cells sorted from PBMCs, taken 45 days after the yellow fever booster vaccination. This clonotype was sampled from a man aged 25-45 years who received the YFV17D yellow fever vaccine. The V and J genes are TRBV12-3 or TRBV12-4 and TRBJ2-1, with unresolved D. The CDR3 DNA reads TGTGCCAGCAGCCCGGACGGTTTTGAGCAGTTCTTC. Translated: CASSPDGFEQFF.